The present entry profiles one T cell receptor beta chain with its context. No antigen is known for it. TCRdb reprocessed the 5' RACE reads via MiXCR and lists one record per CDR3 protein. The sample yields hundreds of thousands of distinct CDR3 sequences, 20% to 25% seen once. Losses at the gene ends were 11 bases for V and 1 base for J; bases not matched to a gene: 8. CDR3 length equals 14 residues. Germline-derived CDR1 and CDR2 are PRHDT and FYEKMQ (reference sequence). This entry comes from a study of identical twins. Study-wide findings and caveats: Invariant populations such as MAIT and iNKT cells could partly muddle zero-insertion analyses.

The sample also formed part of further work on T cells expressing NK-cell markers. This second study says: Sorted CD3+CD56+NKG2C+, CD3+CD56+NKG2C- and CD3+CD56-NKG2C+ T cells supplied TCR beta repertoires. The study sequenced eight donors, seven HCMV-seropositive and one seronegative.

The receptor was isolated from a woman younger than 30 in good health. The sequenced material came from PBMCs. The chain couples TRBV13 to TRBJ2-3, with 8 bases aligning to TRBD2. The CDR3: CAGSSGARTDTQYF. The CDR3 coding sequence is TGTGCCGGGAGTAGCGGGGCACGCACAGATACGCAGTATTTT.